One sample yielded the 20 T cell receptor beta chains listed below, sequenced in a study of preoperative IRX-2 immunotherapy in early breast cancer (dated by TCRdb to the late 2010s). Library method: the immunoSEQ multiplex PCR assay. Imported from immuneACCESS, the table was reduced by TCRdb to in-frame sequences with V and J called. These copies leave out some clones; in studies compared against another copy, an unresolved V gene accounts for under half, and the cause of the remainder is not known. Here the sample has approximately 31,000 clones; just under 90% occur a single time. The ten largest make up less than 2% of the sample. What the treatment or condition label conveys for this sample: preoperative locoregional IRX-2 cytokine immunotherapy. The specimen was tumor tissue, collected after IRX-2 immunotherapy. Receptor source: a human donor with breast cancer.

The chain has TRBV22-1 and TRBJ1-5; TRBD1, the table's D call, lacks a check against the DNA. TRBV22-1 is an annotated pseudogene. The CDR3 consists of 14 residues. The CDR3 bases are TGTGCCAGCAGAAATCGACAGAAAGATCAGCCCCAGCATTTT. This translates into CASRNRQKDQPQHF.

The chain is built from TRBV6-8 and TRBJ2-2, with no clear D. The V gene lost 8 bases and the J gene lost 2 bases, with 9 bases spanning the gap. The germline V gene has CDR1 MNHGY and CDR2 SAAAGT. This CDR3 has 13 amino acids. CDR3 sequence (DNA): TGTGCCAGCGGAGATCGCAACACCGGGGAGCTGTTTTTT. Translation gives CASGDRNTGELFF.

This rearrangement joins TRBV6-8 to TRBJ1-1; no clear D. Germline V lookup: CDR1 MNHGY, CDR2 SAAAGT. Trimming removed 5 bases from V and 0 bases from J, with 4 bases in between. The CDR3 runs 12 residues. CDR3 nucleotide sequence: TGTGCCAGCAGTCGGGTGAACACTGAAGCTTTCTTT. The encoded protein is CASSRVNTEAFF.

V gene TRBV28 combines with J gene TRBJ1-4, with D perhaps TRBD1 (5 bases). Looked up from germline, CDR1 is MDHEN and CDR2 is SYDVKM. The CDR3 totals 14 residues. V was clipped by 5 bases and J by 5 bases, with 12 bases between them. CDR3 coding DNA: TGTGCCAGCAGTGCGACAGTACCGAATGAAAAACTGTTTTTT. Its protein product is CASSATVPNEKLFF.

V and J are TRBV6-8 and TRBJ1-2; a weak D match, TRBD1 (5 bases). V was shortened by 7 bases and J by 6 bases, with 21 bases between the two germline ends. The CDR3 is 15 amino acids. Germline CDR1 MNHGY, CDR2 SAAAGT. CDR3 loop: CASIEGGAQSHGYTF. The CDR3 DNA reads TGTGCCAGCATCGAGGGAGGGGCGCAATCCCATGGCTACACCTTC.

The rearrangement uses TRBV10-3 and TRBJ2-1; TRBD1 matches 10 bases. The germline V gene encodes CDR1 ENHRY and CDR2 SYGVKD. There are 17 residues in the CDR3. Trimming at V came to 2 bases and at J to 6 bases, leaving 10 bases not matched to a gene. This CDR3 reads CAISEPAWDRGSNEQFF. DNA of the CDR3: TGTGCCATCAGTGAGCCGGCATGGGACAGGGGATCCAATGAGCAGTTCTTC.

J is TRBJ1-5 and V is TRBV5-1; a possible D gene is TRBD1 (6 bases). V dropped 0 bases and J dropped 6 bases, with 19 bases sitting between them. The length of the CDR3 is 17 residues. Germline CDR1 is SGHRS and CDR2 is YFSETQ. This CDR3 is CASSLEFLRGLLQPQHF. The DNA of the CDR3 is TGCGCCAGCAGCTTGGAGTTCCTTCGGGGGCTTCTTCAGCCCCAGCATTTT.

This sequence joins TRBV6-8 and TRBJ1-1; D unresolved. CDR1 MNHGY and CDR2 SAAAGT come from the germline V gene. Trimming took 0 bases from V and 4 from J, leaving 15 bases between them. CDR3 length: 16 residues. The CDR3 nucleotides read TGTGCCAGCAGTTACTCGATTTTAATAGGGAGCACTGAAGCTTTCTTT. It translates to CASSYSILIGSTEAFF.

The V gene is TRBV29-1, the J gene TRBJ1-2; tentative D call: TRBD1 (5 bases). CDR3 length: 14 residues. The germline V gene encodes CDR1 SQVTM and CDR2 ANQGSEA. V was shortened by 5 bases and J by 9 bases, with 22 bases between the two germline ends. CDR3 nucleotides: TGCAGCGTTACCAGGGACGCGGAAACTATGCGCTACACCTTC. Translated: CSVTRDAETMRYTF.

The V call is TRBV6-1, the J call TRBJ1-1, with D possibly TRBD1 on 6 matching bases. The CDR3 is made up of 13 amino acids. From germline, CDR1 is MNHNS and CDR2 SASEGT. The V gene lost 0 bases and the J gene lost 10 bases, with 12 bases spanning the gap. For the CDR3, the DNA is TGTGCCAGCAGTGAAGCGGCCCCGGACAGAGCTTTCTTT. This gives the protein CASSEAAPDRAFF.

In nucleotides, the CDR3 is TGTGCCAGCACTATCGGGCGGAACCCGTTTTTTACAGATACGCAGTATTTT. It is translated as CASTIGRNPFFTDTQYF. The V and J genes are TRBV7-1 and TRBJ2-3; D gene ambiguous. TRBV7-1 counts as an open reading frame of uncertain function. This CDR3 region has 17 residues. Trimming stripped 7 bases from V and 3 bases from J, with 23 bases between.

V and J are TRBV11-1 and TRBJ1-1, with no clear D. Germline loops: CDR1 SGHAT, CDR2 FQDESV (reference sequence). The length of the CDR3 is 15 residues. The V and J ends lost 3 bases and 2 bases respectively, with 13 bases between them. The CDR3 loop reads CASSLAGQTNTEAFF. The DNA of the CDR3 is TGTGCCAGCAGCTTGGCCGGGCAGACCAACACTGAAGCTTTCTTT.

This CDR3 is CASSLSLLRDPSGGYTF. In nucleotides, the CDR3 is TGTGCCAGCAGTCTGTCACTACTCCGGGACCCAAGCGGAGGCTACACCTTC. The rearrangement links TRBV6-8 to TRBJ1-2, with TRBD1 as a possible D gene (5 bases). With 5 bases removed from V and 8 bases from J, the gap between germline ends came to 27 bases. The CDR3 covers 17 residues. The V gene's germline CDR1 is MNHGY and CDR2 SAAAGT.

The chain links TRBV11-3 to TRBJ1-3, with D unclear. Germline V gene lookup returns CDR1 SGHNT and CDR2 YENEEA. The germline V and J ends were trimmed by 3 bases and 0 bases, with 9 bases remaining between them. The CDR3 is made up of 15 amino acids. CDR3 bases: TGTGCCAGCAGCTTGGCCGGGTTCTCTGGAAACACCATATATTTT. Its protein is CASSLAGFSGNTIYF.

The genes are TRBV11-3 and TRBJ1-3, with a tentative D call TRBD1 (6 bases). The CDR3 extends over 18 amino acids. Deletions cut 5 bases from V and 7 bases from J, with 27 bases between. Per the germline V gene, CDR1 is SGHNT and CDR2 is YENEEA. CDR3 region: CASSPWRSGTREGNTIYF. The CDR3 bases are TGTGCCAGCAGCCCTTGGCGATCCGGGACACGGGAAGGGAACACCATATATTTT.

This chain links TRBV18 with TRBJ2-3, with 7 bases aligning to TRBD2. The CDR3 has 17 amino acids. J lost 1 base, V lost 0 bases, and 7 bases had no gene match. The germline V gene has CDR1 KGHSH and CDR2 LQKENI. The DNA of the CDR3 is TGTGCCAGCTCACCACCGGCCGCGGGACTACGCACAGATACGCAGTATTTT. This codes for CASSPPAAGLRTDTQYF.

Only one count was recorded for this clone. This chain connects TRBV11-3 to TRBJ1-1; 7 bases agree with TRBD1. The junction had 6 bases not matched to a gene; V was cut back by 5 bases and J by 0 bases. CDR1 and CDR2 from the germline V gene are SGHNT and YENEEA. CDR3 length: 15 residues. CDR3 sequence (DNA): TGTGCCAGCAGCCCGACAGGGCCCATGAACACTGAAGCTTTCTTT. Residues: CASSPTGPMNTEAFF.

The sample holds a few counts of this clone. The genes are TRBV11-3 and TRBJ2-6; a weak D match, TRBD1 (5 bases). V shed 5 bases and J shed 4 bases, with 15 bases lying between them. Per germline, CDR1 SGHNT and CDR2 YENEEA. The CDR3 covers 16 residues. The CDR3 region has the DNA TGTGCCAGCAGCCGAACAGGCTCTCACGGGGCCAACGTCCTGACTTTC. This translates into CASSRTGSHGANVLTF.

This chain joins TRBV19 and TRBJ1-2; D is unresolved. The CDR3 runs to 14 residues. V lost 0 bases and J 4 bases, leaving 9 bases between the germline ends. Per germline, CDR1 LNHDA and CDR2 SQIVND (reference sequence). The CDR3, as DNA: TGTGCCAGTAGTATAGATTGGCAAGGCTATGGCTACACCTTC. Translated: CASSIDWQGYGYTF.

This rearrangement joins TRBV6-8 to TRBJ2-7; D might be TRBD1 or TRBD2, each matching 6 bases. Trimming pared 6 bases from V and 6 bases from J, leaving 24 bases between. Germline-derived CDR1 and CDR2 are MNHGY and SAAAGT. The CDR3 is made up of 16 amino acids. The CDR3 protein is CASRTGGGPELAEQYF. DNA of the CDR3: TGTGCCAGCAGGACCGGAGGGGGTCCGGAGTTAGCCGAGCAGTACTTC.